This T cell receptor beta chain was recovered during a study of radiotherapy plus CTLA-4 blockade in lung cancer. Study at large: Among patients, more than 15% showed objective responses, and 30% to 40% had disease control.

V dropped 0 bases and J dropped 8 bases, with 16 bases sitting between them. The CDR3 runs 15 residues. Germline-derived CDR1 and CDR2 are LGHNA and YSLEER. Here immunoSEQ multiplex PCR was the method, and the copy in TCRdb shows in-frame clones only, minus some. The repertoire holds more than 80,000 clones, with approximately 81% as singletons. The sequence was collected from a human donor with non-small cell lung cancer that progressed on radiotherapy plus ipilimumab. Some clones in this sample may be carry-over from other donors' samples. This specimen was peripheral blood, taken from a patient treated with radiotherapy plus ipilimumab. The chain is built from TRBV4-3 and TRBJ1-2, with D hard to call. CDR3 nucleotide sequence: TGCGCCAGCAGCCAAGATCGATTTGAGGCCGGCGGCTACACCTTC. This encodes CASSQDRFEAGGYTF.